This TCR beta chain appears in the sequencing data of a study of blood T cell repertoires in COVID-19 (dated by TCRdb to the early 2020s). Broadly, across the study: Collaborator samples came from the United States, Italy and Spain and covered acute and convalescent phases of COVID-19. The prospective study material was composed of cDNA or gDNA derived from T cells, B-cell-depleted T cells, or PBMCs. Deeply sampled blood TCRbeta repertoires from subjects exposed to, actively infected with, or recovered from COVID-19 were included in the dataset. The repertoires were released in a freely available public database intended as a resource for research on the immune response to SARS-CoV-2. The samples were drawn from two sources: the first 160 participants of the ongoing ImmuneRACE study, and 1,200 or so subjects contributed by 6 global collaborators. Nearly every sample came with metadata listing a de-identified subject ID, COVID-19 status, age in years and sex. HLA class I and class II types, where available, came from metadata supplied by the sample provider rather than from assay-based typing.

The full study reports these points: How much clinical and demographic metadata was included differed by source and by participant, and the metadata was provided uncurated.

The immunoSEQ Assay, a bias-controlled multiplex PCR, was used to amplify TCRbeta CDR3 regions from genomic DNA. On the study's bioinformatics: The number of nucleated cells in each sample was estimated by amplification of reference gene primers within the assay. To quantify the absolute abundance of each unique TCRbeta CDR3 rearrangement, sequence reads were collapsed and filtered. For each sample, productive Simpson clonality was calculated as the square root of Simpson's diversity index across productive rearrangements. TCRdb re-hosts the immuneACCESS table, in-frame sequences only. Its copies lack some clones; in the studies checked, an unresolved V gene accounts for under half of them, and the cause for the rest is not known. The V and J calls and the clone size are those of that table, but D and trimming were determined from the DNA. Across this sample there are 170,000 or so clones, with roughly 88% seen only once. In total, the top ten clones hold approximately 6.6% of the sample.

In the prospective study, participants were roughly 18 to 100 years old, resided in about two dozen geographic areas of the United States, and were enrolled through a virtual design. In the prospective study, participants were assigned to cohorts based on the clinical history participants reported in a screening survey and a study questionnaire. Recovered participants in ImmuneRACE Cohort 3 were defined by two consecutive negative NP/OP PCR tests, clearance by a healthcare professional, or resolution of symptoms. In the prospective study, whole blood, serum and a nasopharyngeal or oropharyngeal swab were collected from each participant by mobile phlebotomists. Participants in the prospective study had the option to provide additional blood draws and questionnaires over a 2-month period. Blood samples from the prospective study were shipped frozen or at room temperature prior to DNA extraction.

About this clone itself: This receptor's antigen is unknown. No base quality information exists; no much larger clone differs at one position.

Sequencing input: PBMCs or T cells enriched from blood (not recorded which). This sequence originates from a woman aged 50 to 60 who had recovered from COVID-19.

For the CDR3, the sequence is CASSEYTGRAFF. The DNA sequence is as follows: TGTGCCAGCAGTGAATATACAGGTCGAGCTTTCTTT. The chain couples TRBV25-1 to TRBJ1-1; the best D guess is TRBD1, with 5 bases matching. The V and J ends are trimmed by 0 bases and 10 bases, leaving 9 bases between them. The CDR3 runs 12 amino acids, cysteine and phenylalanine included. The entry retains the CDR3 DNA only, 36 bases that are in frame from base 1. The germline V gene gives CDR1 as MGHDK and CDR2 as SYGVNS.